The T cell receptor (beta chain) described here comes from a study of shared clonotypes between healthy human individuals. The protocol was immunoSEQ multiplex PCR, while the TCRdb copy is restricted to in-frame clones and leaves out a portion. The sample shows some 2,500,000 clones, 80% to 95% of them seen only once. The germline V gene encodes CDR1 SGDLS and CDR2 YYNGEE. This CDR3 is 13 amino acids long. V gave up 3 bases and J gave up 7 bases, with 11 bases separating them. The TCR was taken from a man younger than 35 in good health. Some clones in this sample may be carry-over from other donors' samples. V gene TRBV9 combines with J gene TRBJ1-5; D is uncertain. Source material: naive CD4+ T cells from PBMCs. Subset reported: CD45RA+ positively selected. This chain's CDR3 is CASSADHGQPQHF. CDR3 coding DNA: TGTGCCAGCAGCGCTGACCACGGGCAGCCCCAGCATTTT.